These T cell receptor beta chains were read from a single sample in a study of blood T cell repertoires in COVID-19. Clones were sequenced by immunoSEQ multiplex PCR, and TCRdb holds only the in-frame ones, with some missing. The sample carries about 140,000 clones, roughly 80% recorded once. The sequenced sample consisted of peripheral blood. These receptors were obtained from a man between 65 and 80 years old who had recovered from COVID-19. The CDR3 runs from the conserved cysteine through the conserved F or W. Each record gives: CDR3 length, V gene, D gene, J gene, clone size, CDR3 DNA, CDR3 protein. The D gene is left open where the match is weak. For some rows the clone size is stated as once, few or many, or as a class when expanded; others skip it.

16	TRBV4-1	TRBD1	TRBJ2-7	NA	TGCGCCAGCAGCCCCTCCTTGACAGGGGGCCCCTACGAGCAGTACTTC	CASSPSLTGGPYEQYF
15	TRBV9	TRBD1	TRBJ1-6	NA	TGTGCCAGCAGCGCCACAGGGGATATTCGTTCACCCCTCCACTTT	CASSATGDIRSPLHF
14	TRBV29-1	TRBD1	TRBJ2-1	NA	TGCAGCGCCCTAGAGACAGGGGCCTACAATGAGCAGTTCTTC	CSALETGAYNEQFF
15	TRBV6-5	TRBD1	TRBJ2-1	NA	TGTGCCAGCAGTTACCGGGACAGGGGGACCGATGAGCAGTTCTTC	CASSYRDRGTDEQFF
15	TRBV9	TRBD2	TRBJ2-1	NA	TGTGCCAGCAGCGTCCTAGCGGGCCGCTACAATGAGCAGTTCTTC	CASSVLAGRYNEQFF
13	TRBV6-2/TRBV6-3	NA	TRBJ2-7	NA	TGTGCCAGCAGTTACCCGGGAGTCTACGAGCAGTACTTC	CASSYPGVYEQYF
16	TRBV4-3	TRBD2	TRBJ2-7	NA	TGCGCCAGCAGCCAAGATCCTCTAGCGGTCTCCTACGAGCAGTACTTC	CASSQDPLAVSYEQYF
11	TRBV2	TRBD1	TRBJ1-2	NA	TGTGCCAGGTCGGAAGGGGGCGGCTACACCTTC	CARSEGGGYTF
17	TRBV4-3	NA	TRBJ2-1	NA	TGCGCCAGCAGCCAAGAAAGACTAGTCGGGGGAATCAATGAGCAGTTCTTC	CASSQERLVGGINEQFF
14	TRBV5-1	TRBD2	TRBJ2-7	NA	TGCGCCAGCAGCATAGGGACTAGCAGATACGAGCAGTACTTC	CASSIGTSRYEQYF
15	TRBV3-1/TRBV3-2	NA	TRBJ1-2	NA	TGTGCCAGCAGCCAAGACGATACCCCCGCGCATGGCTACACCTTC	CASSQDDTPAHGYTF
13	TRBV2	TRBD2	TRBJ2-7	NA	TGTGCCAGCAGACGCGGGAGGGGGTACGAGCAGTACTTC	CASRRGRGYEQYF
16	TRBV18	TRBD1	TRBJ2-2	NA	TGTGCCAGCTCACCAGATGGACAGGGGGTAGCCGGGGAGCTGTTTTTT	CASSPDGQGVAGELFF
12	TRBV20-1	TRBD1	TRBJ1-2	once	TGCAGTGCTAGTTCGAGGACAGGTGGCTACACCTTC	CSASSRTGGYTF
14	TRBV9	NA	TRBJ1-3	NA	TGTGCCAGCAGCCAAAGGACGGGGGGAAACACCATATATTTT	CASSQRTGGNTIYF
14	TRBV18	NA	TRBJ1-2	NA	TGTGCCAGCTCCCTTCCCCCGGTAGAACATGGCTACACCTTC	CASSLPPVEHGYTF
15	TRBV4-1	TRBD2	TRBJ2-2	NA	TGCGCCAGCAGCCAAGCAGCGGGAGATACCGGGGAGCTGTTTTTT	CASSQAAGDTGELFF
15	TRBV3-1/TRBV3-2	TRBD1	TRBJ2-7	once	TGTGCCAGCAGCCAGACCGGGACAGGGTTCAACGAGCAGTACTTC	CASSQTGTGFNEQYF
15	TRBV7-6	NA	TRBJ2-1	once	TGTGCCAGCAGCTTCCAAGCGTCTACCTACAATGAGCAGTTCTTC	CASSFQASTYNEQFF
10	TRBV6-4	TRBD2	TRBJ2-1	NA	TGTGCCCACAGCGGGGGGCGGCAGTTCTTC	CAHSGGRQFF
15	TRBV9	TRBD2	TRBJ2-1	NA	TGTGCCAGCAGCGTTACTAGCGGGCCCTACAATGAGCAGTTCTTC	CASSVTSGPYNEQFF
16	TRBV4-1	TRBD1	TRBJ2-3	NA	TGCGCCAGCAGCCAAGATCGGGACAGTCTAGGAGATACGCAGTATTTT	CASSQDRDSLGDTQYF
13	TRBV5-6	NA	TRBJ1-2	NA	TGTGCCAGCAGCTTGGTCGAGAACTATGGCTACACCTTC	CASSLVENYGYTF
13	TRBV27	NA	TRBJ2-4	NA	TGTGCCACCCAAGAAGCAGGGATAAACATTCAGTACTTC	CATQEAGINIQYF
12	TRBV14	NA	TRBJ1-2	NA	TGTGCCAGCAGCTCCACAGGGTATGGCTACACCTTC	CASSSTGYGYTF
12	TRBV28	NA	TRBJ2-1	NA	TGTGCCAGCAGGCGAGCAAACAATGAGCAGTTCTTC	CASRRANNEQFF
12	TRBV28	NA	TRBJ2-5	NA	TGTGCCAGCACTACAAACGGGGAGACCCAGTACTTC	CASTTNGETQYF
16	TRBV4-3	TRBD1	TRBJ2-2	NA	TGCGCCAGCAGTCAAGCCGGGACAGGGAACACCGGGGAGCTGTTTTTT	CASSQAGTGNTGELFF
16	TRBV7-9	TRBD1	TRBJ2-2	NA	TGTGCCAGCAGATCTTTCAGGACAGGGAGGTACGGGGAGCTGTTTTTT	CASRSFRTGRYGELFF
15	TRBV4-3	TRBD2	TRBJ2-3	few	TGCGCCAGCAGCCAAGATAGTCCTAGCGGGGAAACGCAGTATTTT	CASSQDSPSGETQYF
18	TRBV28	NA	TRBJ1-4	NA	TGTGCCAGCAGTACGCGATTCCCCCAGGGGCTAACTAATGAAAAACTGTTTTTT	CASSTRFPQGLTNEKLFF
16	TRBV10-2	TRBD2	TRBJ2-2	NA	TGCGCCAGCAGTGACGGGCGGGAGGCGGCCACCGGGGAGCTGTTTTTT	CASSDGREAATGELFF
15	TRBV4-1	TRBD1	TRBJ1-6	NA	TGCGCCAGCAGCCAGGGACAGGTCGATAATTCACCCCTCCACTTT	CASSQGQVDNSPLHF
16	TRBV7-2	TRBD2	TRBJ2-3	once	TGTGCCAGCAGCTTAGATAGGACTAGGAGCACAGATACGCAGTATTTT	CASSLDRTRSTDTQYF
17	TRBV5-4	TRBD1	TRBJ2-1	many	TGTGCCAGCAGCTCCACTGAGGGACAGGGGGAGTACAATGAGCAGTTCTTC	CASSSTEGQGEYNEQFF
15	TRBV2	TRBD2	TRBJ2-7	few	TGTGCCAGCAGTGCACTCGGGACTAGCGGCTACGAGCAGTACTTC	CASSALGTSGYEQYF
15	TRBV5-1	TRBD2	TRBJ2-2	NA	TGCGCCAGCAGCGCTAGCGGGTCTAACACCGGGGAGCTGTTTTTT	CASSASGSNTGELFF
15	TRBV25-1	NA	TRBJ1-1	NA	TGTGCCAGCAGTGAATTTGGGCGGACGGGAACTGAAGCTTTCTTT	CASSEFGRTGTEAFF
15	TRBV19	TRBD2	TRBJ2-1	NA	TGTGCCAGTAGTATTCTAGCGGGCATCAAGGATGAGCAGTTCTTC	CASSILAGIKDEQFF
14	TRBV29-1	NA	TRBJ2-5	NA	TGCAGCGCTGACAGGGAGGGGTACCAAGAGACCCAGTACTTC	CSADREGYQETQYF
16	TRBV7-9	TRBD2	TRBJ2-3	NA	TGTGCCAGCAGCCACGATAGGACTAGTTTCAGAGATACGCAGTATTTT	CASSHDRTSFRDTQYF
13	TRBV12-5	NA	TRBJ2-3	NA	TGTGCTAGTGGTTTGGTACTACCAAATACGCAGTATTTT	CASGLVLPNTQYF
13	TRBV9	NA	TRBJ2-1	NA	TGTGCCAGCAGCGTATTAGGGGAAGATGAGCAGTTCTTC	CASSVLGEDEQFF